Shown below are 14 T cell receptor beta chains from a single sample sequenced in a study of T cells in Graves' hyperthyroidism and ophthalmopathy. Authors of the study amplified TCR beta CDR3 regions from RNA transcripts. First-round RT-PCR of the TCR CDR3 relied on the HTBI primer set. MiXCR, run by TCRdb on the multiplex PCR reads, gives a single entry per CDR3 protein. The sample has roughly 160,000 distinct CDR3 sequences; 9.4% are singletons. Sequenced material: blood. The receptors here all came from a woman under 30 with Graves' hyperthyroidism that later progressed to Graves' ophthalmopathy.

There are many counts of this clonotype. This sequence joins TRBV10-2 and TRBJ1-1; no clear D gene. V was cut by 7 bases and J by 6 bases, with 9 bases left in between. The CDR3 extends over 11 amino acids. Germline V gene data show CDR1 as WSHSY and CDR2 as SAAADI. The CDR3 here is CASNTGSEAFF. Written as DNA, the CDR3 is TGCGCCAGCAATACGGGCTCTGAAGCTTTCTTT.

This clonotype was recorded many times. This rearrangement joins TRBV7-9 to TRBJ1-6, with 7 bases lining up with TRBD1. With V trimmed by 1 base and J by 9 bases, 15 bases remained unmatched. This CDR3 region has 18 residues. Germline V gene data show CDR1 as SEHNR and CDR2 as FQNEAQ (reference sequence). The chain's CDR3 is CASSLGGEGADASSPLHF. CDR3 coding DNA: TGTGCCAGCAGCTTAGGCGGTGAGGGGGCCGATGCAAGTTCACCCCTCCACTTT. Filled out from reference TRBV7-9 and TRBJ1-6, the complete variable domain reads DTGVSQNPRHKITKRGQNVTFRCDPISEHNRLYWYRQTLGQGPEFLTYFQNEAQLEKSRLLSDRFSAERPKGSFSTLEIQRTEQGDSAMYLCASSLGGEGADASSPLHFGNGTRLTVT.

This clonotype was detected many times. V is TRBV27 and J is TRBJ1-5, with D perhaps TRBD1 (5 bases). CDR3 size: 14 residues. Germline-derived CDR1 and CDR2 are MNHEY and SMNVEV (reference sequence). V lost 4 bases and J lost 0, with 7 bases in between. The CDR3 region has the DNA TGTGCCAGCAGTTCGACAGATAGCAATCAGCCCCAGCATTTT. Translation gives CASSSTDSNQPQHF.

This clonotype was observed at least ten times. CDR3 amino acids: CATSEGDGNTIYF. CDR3 nucleotides: TGTGCCACCTCCGAAGGAGATGGAAACACCATATATTTT. V and J are TRBV24-1 and TRBJ1-3; D gene ambiguous. The germline gives CDR1 KGHDR, CDR2 SFDVKD. The CDR3 runs 13 residues. Trimming removed 9 bases at V and 3 bases at J, with 11 bases between.

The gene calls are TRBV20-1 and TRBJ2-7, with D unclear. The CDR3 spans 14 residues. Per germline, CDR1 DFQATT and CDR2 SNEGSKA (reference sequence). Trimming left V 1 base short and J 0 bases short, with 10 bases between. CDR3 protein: CSARALSSSYEQYF. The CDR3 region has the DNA TGCAGTGCTAGAGCCCTTTCTAGCTCCTACGAGCAGTACTTC.

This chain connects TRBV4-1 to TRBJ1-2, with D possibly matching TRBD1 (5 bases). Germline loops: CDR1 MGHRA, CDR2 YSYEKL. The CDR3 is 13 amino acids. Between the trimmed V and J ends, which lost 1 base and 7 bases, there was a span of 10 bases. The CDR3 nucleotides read TGCGCCAGCAGCCAAGTGGGACTTGGTGGCTACACCTTC. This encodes CASSQVGLGGYTF.

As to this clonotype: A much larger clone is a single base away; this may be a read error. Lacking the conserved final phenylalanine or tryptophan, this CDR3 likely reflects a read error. The CDR3 nucleotides read TGTGCCAGCAGTTACAGGGGAAACTACGAGCAGTACCTC. It is translated as CASSYRGNYEQYL. The chain uses TRBV2 and TRBJ2-7; 7 positions agree with TRBD1. Per the germline V gene, CDR1 is SNHLY and CDR2 is FYNNEI. V was clipped by 5 bases and J by 3 bases; unmatched bases: 4. The CDR3 extends over 13 amino acids.

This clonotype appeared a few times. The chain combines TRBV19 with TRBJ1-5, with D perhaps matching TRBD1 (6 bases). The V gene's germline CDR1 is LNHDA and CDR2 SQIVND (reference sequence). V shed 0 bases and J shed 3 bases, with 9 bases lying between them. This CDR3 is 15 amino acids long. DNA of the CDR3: TGTGCCAGTAGTATAGAGGACAGTTACAATCAGCCCCAGCATTTT. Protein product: CASSIEDSYNQPQHF.

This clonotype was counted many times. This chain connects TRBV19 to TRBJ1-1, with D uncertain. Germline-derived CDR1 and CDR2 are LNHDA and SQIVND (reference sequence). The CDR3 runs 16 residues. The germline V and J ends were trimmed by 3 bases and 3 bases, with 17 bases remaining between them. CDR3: CASSIGFGRADTEAFF. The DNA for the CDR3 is TGTGCCAGTAGTATTGGTTTTGGGAGGGCGGACACTGAAGCTTTCTTT.

The CDR3 spells CSAFSGGTSGRNNEQFF. The CDR3, as DNA: TGCAGTGCTTTCTCCGGAGGGACTAGCGGGAGAAACAATGAGCAGTTCTTC. V usage is TRBV20-1 and J usage is TRBJ2-1, with TRBD2 identical over 14 bases. V shed 5 bases and J 5 bases; nucleotides not matched to a gene: 11. The CDR3 sequence is 17 residues long. Germline V gene lookup returns CDR1 DFQATT and CDR2 SNEGSKA (reference sequence).

The CDR3 DNA follows: TGCAGTGCCAACAGTAGGTCCTACAATGAGCAGTTCTTC. Translated: CSANSRSYNEQFF. J is TRBJ2-1 and V is TRBV20-1, with unresolved D. This CDR3 is built from 13 residues. Germline values: CDR1 DFQATT, CDR2 SNEGSKA (reference sequence). V was cut by 6 bases and J by 1 base, with 10 bases left in between.

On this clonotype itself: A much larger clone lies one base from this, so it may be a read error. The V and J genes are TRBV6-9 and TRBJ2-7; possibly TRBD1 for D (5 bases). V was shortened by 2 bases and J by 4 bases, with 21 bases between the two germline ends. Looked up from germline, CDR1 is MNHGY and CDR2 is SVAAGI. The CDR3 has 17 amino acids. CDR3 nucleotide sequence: TGTGCCAGCAGTTATCCTCCCCCAGGTCAGGGCTCTTACGAGCAGTACTTC. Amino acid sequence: CASSYPPPGQGSYEQYF.

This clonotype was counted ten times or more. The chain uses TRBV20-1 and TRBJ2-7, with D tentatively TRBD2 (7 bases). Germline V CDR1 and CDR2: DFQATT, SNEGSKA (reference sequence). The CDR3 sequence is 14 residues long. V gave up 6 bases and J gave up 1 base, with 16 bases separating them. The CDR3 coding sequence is TGCAGTGCCGTGGAGGGGGGGATTTCCTACGAGCAGTACTTC. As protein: CSAVEGGISYEQYF.

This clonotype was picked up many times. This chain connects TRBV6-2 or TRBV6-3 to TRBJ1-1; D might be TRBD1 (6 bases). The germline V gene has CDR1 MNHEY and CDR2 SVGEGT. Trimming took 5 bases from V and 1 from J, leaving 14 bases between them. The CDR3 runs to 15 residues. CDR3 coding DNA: TGTGCCAGCAGTCTGAGGGGGGCCACGAACACTGAAGCTTTCTTT. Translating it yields CASSLRGATNTEAFF.